This TCR beta chain was found in a study of T cell responses to AZD1222 COVID-19 vaccine. Findings and caveats of the study: Only 5 or 6 individuals given AZD1222 were seropositive at baseline. Repertoire collection took place solely once the T cell response had peaked. Distributed over spike, vaccine-associated CD4 TCRs predominated at 160-218 and 743-854.

Only in-frame clones appear in the TCRdb table, and some are missing; sequencing was by immunoSEQ multiplex PCR. Of roughly 150,000 clones detected, 85% to 95% appear once; the ten largest clones hold approximately 6.5%. J was trimmed by 5 bases and V by 4 bases; bases with no gene match: 12. Germline V gene lookup returns CDR1 SGDLS and CDR2 YYNGEE. The CDR3 has 15 residues. Comment on this clone: Its target is unknown.

The source was peripheral blood, collected 28 days after the second AZD1222 dose. The chain joins TRBV9 to TRBJ2-7; 7 bases agree with TRBD2. The receptor was derived from an adult who received the AZD1222 COVID-19 vaccine. The CDR3 loop is CASSPRLAALHEQYF. CDR3 nucleotide sequence: TGTGCCAGCAGCCCTAGGCTAGCGGCCCTCCACGAGCAGTACTTC. The full variable domain, rest sourced from reference TRBV9 and TRBJ2-7, is DSGVTQTPKHLITATGQRVTLRCSPRSGDLSVYWYQQSLDQGLQFLIQYYNGEERAKGNILERFSAQQFPDLHSELNLSSLELGDSALYFCASSPRLAALHEQYFGPGTRLTVT.